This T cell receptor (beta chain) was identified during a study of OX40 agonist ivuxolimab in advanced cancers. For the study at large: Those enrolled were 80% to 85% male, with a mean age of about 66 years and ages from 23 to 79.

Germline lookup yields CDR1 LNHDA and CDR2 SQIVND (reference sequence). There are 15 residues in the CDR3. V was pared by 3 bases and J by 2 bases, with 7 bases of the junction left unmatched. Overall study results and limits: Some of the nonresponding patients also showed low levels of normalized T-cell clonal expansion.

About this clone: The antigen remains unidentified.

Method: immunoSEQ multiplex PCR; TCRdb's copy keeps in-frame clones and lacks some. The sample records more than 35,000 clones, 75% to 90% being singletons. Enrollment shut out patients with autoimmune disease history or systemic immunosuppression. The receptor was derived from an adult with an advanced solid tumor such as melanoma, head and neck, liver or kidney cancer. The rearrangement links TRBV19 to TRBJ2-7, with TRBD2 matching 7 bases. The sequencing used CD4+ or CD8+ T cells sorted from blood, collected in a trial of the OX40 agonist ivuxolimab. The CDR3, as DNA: TGTGCCAGTAGTATTTCGAGGGGAGGGACCTACGAGCAGTACTTC. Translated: CASSISRGGTYEQYF.